This TCR beta chain came from a study of T cell changes during pregnancy in multiple sclerosis. V gave up 3 bases and J gave up 15 bases; unmatched junction bases: 10. The CDR3 contains 14 residues. Looked up from germline, CDR1 is GTSNPN and CDR2 is SVGIG (reference sequence). Clones were sequenced by immunoSEQ multiplex PCR, and TCRdb holds only the in-frame ones, with some missing. Here the sample spans around 96,000 clones, 90% to 95% being singletons. The sequencing here drew on peripheral blood, taken in the first trimester of pregnancy. This chain connects TRBV30 to TRBJ2-1, with 14 bases aligning to TRBD2. This clonotype was obtained from a female donor with multiple sclerosis, enrolled in a pregnancy study. The CDR3 sequence is CAWRGLAGGPLRFF. The CDR3 nucleotides read TGTGCCTGGAGAGGACTAGCGGGGGGCCCTTTGCGGTTCTTC.